The T cell receptor beta chain under discussion was sequenced for a study of HIV-infected patients and healthy controls. Findings and limits, study-wide: HIV-infected patients and controls differed significantly in mean usage of eight alpha and eight beta V genes. In healthy controls, MAIT alpha CDR3s were common; in HIV+ repertoires, severely depleted.

Antiretroviral therapy had run roughly three months, about 14 weeks, before follow-up blood collection. No cell fractionation was done, so the repertoire covers all unsorted peripheral blood T cells. In germline, CDR1 is MRHNA, CDR2 SNTAGT. V trimming: 4 bases; J trimming: 7 bases; junction bases outside the gene matches: 5. This CDR3 has 15 residues. This clonotype showed up many times. What it binds is not known. Around 450 ng RNA was reverse transcribed with alpha and beta constant-region primers. Each of the alpha and beta chains got its own library through chain-specific third strand synthesis with indices. A single record per CDR3 protein comes from TCRdb applying MiXCR to the 5' RACE reads. The sample has 4,000 to 4,500 distinct CDR3 sequences, approximately 8% seen once; the top ten hold about 38%.

This sequence joins TRBV6-4 and TRBJ2-1; 12 bases match TRBD2. This clonotype was obtained from an adult with HIV infection. The sample consisted of blood, taken during antiretroviral therapy. This CDR3 reads CASSASGGAQNEQFF. CDR3 nucleotides: TGTGCCAGCAGTGCTAGCGGGGGGGCTCAGAATGAGCAGTTCTTC.